A single sample is the source of the 22 T cell receptor beta chains below, sequenced in a study of blood T cell repertoires in COVID-19. This table comes from immunoSEQ multiplex PCR, and its TCRdb copy is limited to in-frame clones, with some not included. The table shows approximately 210,000 clones, with approximately 87% occurring only once. Input material: peripheral blood. The receptors were sampled from a woman aged 65 to 85 with active or convalescent COVID-19.

The rearrangement links TRBV7-2 to TRBJ2-3; 10 nucleotides agree with TRBD2. The CDR3 has 14 amino acids. The J segment lost 4 bases and the V segment lost 6 bases, leaving 4 bases of the junction unmatched. Looked up from germline, CDR1 is SGHTA and CDR2 is FQGNSA. The CDR3 region has the DNA TGTGCCAGCAGTTTCGGACTAGCGGCAGATACGCAGTATTTT. Its protein product is CASSFGLAADTQYF.

This chain links TRBV7-2 with TRBJ2-6; no firm D call. The CDR3 length is 16 residues. The V gene's germline CDR1 is SGHTA and CDR2 FQGNSA. V shed 5 bases and J shed 0 bases, with 11 bases lying between them. Written as DNA, the CDR3 is TGTGCCAGCAGCATTTATATTAGCTCTGGGGCCAACGTCCTGACTTTC. This sequence encodes CASSIYISSGANVLTF. The whole variable domain, remainder taken from reference TRBV7-2 and TRBJ2-6, is GAGVSQSPSNKVTEKGKDVELRCDPISGHTALYWYRQSLGQGLEFLIYFQGNSAPDKSGLPSDRFSAERTGGSVSTLTIQRTQQEDSAVYLCASSIYISSGANVLTFGAGSRLTVL.

The chain joins TRBV7-3 to TRBJ1-6, with unresolved D. Trimming cost V 1 base and J 8 bases, with 12 bases left between them. CDR1 SGHTA and CDR2 FQGTGA come from the germline V gene. The CDR3 extends over 15 amino acids. CDR3 region: CASSLRLEGDSPLHF. The DNA of the CDR3 is TGTGCCAGCAGCTTAAGGTTGGAGGGAGATTCACCCCTCCACTTT.

J is TRBJ2-7 and V is TRBV2; D remains ambiguous. V lost 4 bases, J lost 2 bases, and 9 bases lay in between. This CDR3 contains 13 residues. Germline lookup yields CDR1 SNHLY and CDR2 FYNNEI. The CDR3 sequence is CASSVAPTYEQYF. Written as DNA, the CDR3 is TGTGCCAGCAGTGTGGCCCCCACCTACGAGCAGTACTTC.

The rearrangement joins TRBV2 to TRBJ2-2; 8 bases are shared with TRBD1. J was trimmed by 0 bases and V by 6 bases; bases with no gene match: 3. The CDR3 is 15 residues long. Germline V CDR1 and CDR2: SNHLY, FYNNEI. The CDR3 spells CASSGQGPNTGELFF. The CDR3 bases are TGTGCCAGCAGCGGACAGGGACCGAACACCGGGGAGCTGTTTTTT. The full variable domain, rest sourced from reference TRBV2 and TRBJ2-2, is EPEVTQTPSHQVTQMGQEVILRCVPISNHLYFYWYRQILGQKVEFLVSFYNNEISEKSEIFDDQFSVERPDGSNFTLKIRSTKLEDSAMYFCASSGQGPNTGELFFGEGSRLTVL.

The V gene is TRBV19, the J gene TRBJ1-3; 9 positions match TRBD1. This CDR3 is built from 17 residues. V lost 3 bases and J lost 4; bases outside the gene matches: 10. Germline values: CDR1 LNHDA, CDR2 SQIVND (reference sequence). CDR3 sequence: CASSIGRTGAFGNTIYF. In DNA form, the CDR3 reads TGTGCCAGTAGTATCGGAAGGACAGGGGCATTCGGAAACACCATATATTTT. Full variable domain (remainder filled in from reference TRBV19 and TRBJ1-3): DGGITQSPKYLFRKEGQNVTLSCEQNLNHDAMYWYRQDPGQGLRLIYYSQIVNDFQKGDIAEGYSVSREKKESFPLTVTSAQKNPTAFYLCASSIGRTGAFGNTIYFGEGSWLTVV.

This clone has only one observation. The genes are TRBV6-2 or TRBV6-3 and TRBJ2-7; no definite D call. The CDR3 runs 13 residues. Trimming stripped 6 bases from V and 3 bases from J, with 12 bases between. CDR1 and CDR2 (germline): MNHEY, SVGEGT. The CDR3 sequence: CASSRESFYEQYF. CDR3 nucleotide sequence: TGTGCCAGCAGCCGCGAAAGCTTCTACGAGCAGTACTTC.

There are a few counts of this clone. This sequence joins TRBV11-1 and TRBJ2-3, with D tentatively TRBD2 (5 bases). Germline CDR1 SGHAT, CDR2 FQDESV (reference sequence). Trimming stripped 1 base from V and 2 bases from J, with 13 bases between. This CDR3 has 16 residues. The CDR3 loop is CASSLGAEGNTDTQYF. The CDR3 region has the DNA TGTGCCAGCAGCTTAGGAGCGGAAGGGAACACAGATACGCAGTATTTT.

This clone appeared a few times. V is TRBV28 and J is TRBJ1-1, with 8 bases that match TRBD1. Germline V gives CDR1 MDHEN, CDR2 SYDVKM. V lost 6 bases to trimming and J lost 1 base; unmatched junction nucleotides: 7. The CDR3 covers 15 residues. CDR3 nucleotides: TGTGCCAGCAGCGGACAGGGTATAGGGAACACTGAAGCTTTCTTT. It translates to CASSGQGIGNTEAFF.

The chain has TRBV15 and TRBJ2-6, with TRBD2 matching 13 bases. The CDR3 contains 19 residues. From germline, CDR1 is LNHNV and CDR2 YYDKDF (reference sequence). V trimming: 0 bases; J trimming: 1 base; junction bases outside the gene matches: 3. The CDR3 sequence: CATSRDEGLAGSGANVLTF. The CDR3 nucleotides are TGTGCCACCAGCAGAGATGAGGGACTAGCGGGATCTGGGGCCAACGTCCTGACTTTC.

This chain joins TRBV7-2 and TRBJ2-3; 11 bases map to TRBD2. J lost 4 bases, V lost 2 bases, and 11 bases had no gene match. The CDR3 covers 18 residues. Germline CDR1 SGHTA, CDR2 FQGNSA. CDR3 sequence reads: CASSLRVSGGAGADTQYF. The CDR3 DNA reads as TGTGCCAGCAGCTTAAGGGTTAGCGGGGGGGCCGGGGCAGATACGCAGTATTTT.

The chain's CDR3 is CASGFRQSTEAFF. As DNA, the CDR3 is TGTGCTAGTGGCTTTCGACAGAGCACTGAAGCTTTCTTT. The V gene is TRBV12-5, the J gene TRBJ1-1; the D gene is possibly TRBD1 (5 bases). V lost 6 bases to trimming and J lost 4 bases, with 12 bases between them. Germline V gene sequence: CDR1 LGHNT, CDR2 FRNRAP. The CDR3 length is 13 residues.

The CDR3 bases are TGTGCCAGCAGCTTAACAGGGGGCGTCGGTTCACCCCTCCACTTT. Residues: CASSLTGGVGSPLHF. This rearrangement joins TRBV5-6 to TRBJ1-6, with TRBD1 identical over 9 bases. With 2 bases clipped from V and 9 bases from J, the junction kept 6 bases outside the gene matches. The germline V gene encodes CDR1 SGHDT and CDR2 YYEEEE. The CDR3 runs to 15 residues.

V gene TRBV12-3 or TRBV12-4 combines with J gene TRBJ1-3, with a possible D match to TRBD1 (5 bases). The CDR3 contains 11 residues. The chain's CDR3 is CARWGGNTIYF. CDR3 coding DNA: TGTGCTCGATGGGGCGGAAACACCATATATTTT.

For the CDR3, the DNA is TGTGCCGCAGGGACAGCCGATAATTCACCCCTCCACTTT. This translates into CAAGTADNSPLHF. The J gene is TRBJ1-6, the V gene TRBV28; 7 bases are shared with TRBD1. This CDR3 region has 13 residues. Germline CDR1 MDHEN, CDR2 SYDVKM. V shed 11 bases and J 5 bases; nucleotides not matched to a gene: 6.

This clone was found a few times. The J gene is TRBJ2-5, the V gene TRBV5-1, with 7 bases lining up with TRBD1. Germline V CDR1 and CDR2: SGHRS, YFSETQ. This CDR3 comprises 14 residues. With 6 bases clipped from V and 1 base from J, the junction kept 6 bases outside the gene matches. The CDR3 DNA reads TGCGCCAGCAAGGGGGCGCAAGCCCAAGAGACCCAGTACTTC. Amino acids: CASKGAQAQETQYF.

The J gene is TRBJ1-1, the V gene TRBV6-5; D unresolved. This CDR3 is built from 13 residues. Trimming took 6 bases from V and 1 from J, leaving 9 bases between them. Germline assignment: CDR1 MNHEY and CDR2 SVGAGI. The CDR3 reads CASRLTENTEAFF. CDR3 in DNA: TGTGCCAGCAGGCTTACAGAGAACACTGAAGCTTTCTTT.

J is TRBJ1-2 and V is TRBV27; no reliable D call. Germline assignment: CDR1 MNHEY and CDR2 SMNVEV (reference sequence). V lost 3 bases and J lost 2, with 7 bases in between. This CDR3 is built from 13 residues. CDR3 region: CASSFTGNYGYTF. The CDR3 DNA is TGTGCCAGCAGTTTCACCGGGAACTATGGCTACACCTTC.

Remarks on this clone: At the DNA level, this CDR3 is encoded by other sequences in the same sample as well. CDR3: CASSLIRGTDTQYF. In DNA form, the CDR3 reads TGCGCCAGCAGCTTGATCAGGGGAACAGATACGCAGTATTTT. V usage is TRBV5-1 and J usage is TRBJ2-3; possible D gene TRBD1, 6 bases. The CDR3 consists of 14 residues. Germline CDR1 SGHRS, CDR2 YFSETQ. The germline V and J ends were trimmed by 1 base and 3 bases, with 9 bases remaining between them. Drawing the rest from reference TRBV5-1 and TRBJ2-3, the complete variable domain is KAGVTQTPRYLIKTRGQQVTLSCSPISGHRSVSWYQQTPGQGLQFLFEYFSETQRNKGNFPGRFSGRQFSNSRSEMNVSTLELGDSALYLCASSLIRGTDTQYFGPGTRLTVL.

J is TRBJ2-6 and V is TRBV27; 12 nucleotides line up with TRBD1. The V segment lost 4 bases and the J segment 2 bases; nucleotides outside the gene matches: 12. Germline-derived CDR1 and CDR2 are MNHEY and SMNVEV (reference sequence). CDR3 length: 20 residues. The CDR3 loop is CASSSWGGTGGATGANVLTF. The CDR3 nucleotides are TGTGCCAGCAGTTCCTGGGGCGGGACAGGGGGCGCCACTGGGGCCAACGTCCTGACTTTC.

This clone was seen a handful of times. The chain employs TRBV19 and TRBJ2-7, with D perhaps TRBD2 (5 bases). CDR1 is LNHDA, CDR2 SQIVND, per germline (reference sequence). V was pared by 5 bases and J by 6 bases, with 8 bases between. The CDR3 consists of 11 residues. CDR3 sequence (DNA): TGTGCCAGTAGTGGAGGCTCCGAGCAGTACTTC. Translation gives CASSGGSEQYF.

Worth noting for this clone: Other DNA sequences in the sample encode the same CDR3. V and J are TRBV6-5 and TRBJ1-2, with a tentative D call TRBD1 (6 bases). The CDR3 has 14 amino acids. Trimming removed 0 bases from V and 4 bases from J, with 9 bases in between. Germline V gene lookup returns CDR1 MNHEY and CDR2 SVGAGI. The CDR3 protein is CASSYSRGSYGYTF. DNA of the CDR3: TGTGCCAGCAGTTACTCGAGGGGGAGCTATGGCTACACCTTC.